What follows is one TCR beta chain and its context. Its antigen is unidentified. The source of the sample is a study of molecular identifiers for immune sequencing clone quantification. Study-wide findings and caveats: For highly expanded clones, sizes could be underestimated when identical TCR molecules share a barcode. Beyond 20 RNA copies, clones held over 99% of effector molecules, compared with under 1% in naive cells.

Previously described methods with listed TCR primers produced the bulk TCR libraries. TCRdb reprocessed the PCR reads with MiXCR, giving one entry per CDR3 protein. The sample contains more than 450,000 distinct CDR3 sequences, about 21% of which appear only once. Sorting selected naive CD8 T cells with a CD8+CD4-CCR7+CD45RA+ phenotype. CDR3 length: 15 amino acids. CDR1 SNHLY and CDR2 FYNNEI come from the germline V gene. V shed 2 bases and J 4 bases; nucleotides not matched to a gene: 5. Sequencing input: naive CD8+ T cells from blood, with Jurkat cell RNA spiked in. Noted subset: FACS-sorted CD8+CD4-CCR7+CD45RA+ naive T cells. The chain combines TRBV2 with TRBJ1-2, with 9 bases identical to TRBD1. The receptor was derived from a human donor in good health. Some libraries in this study had Jurkat cell RNA spiked in. The DNA of the CDR3 is TGTGCCAGCAGTGAATGGGACAGGGAATTCTATGGCTACACCTTC. As protein: CASSEWDREFYGYTF.